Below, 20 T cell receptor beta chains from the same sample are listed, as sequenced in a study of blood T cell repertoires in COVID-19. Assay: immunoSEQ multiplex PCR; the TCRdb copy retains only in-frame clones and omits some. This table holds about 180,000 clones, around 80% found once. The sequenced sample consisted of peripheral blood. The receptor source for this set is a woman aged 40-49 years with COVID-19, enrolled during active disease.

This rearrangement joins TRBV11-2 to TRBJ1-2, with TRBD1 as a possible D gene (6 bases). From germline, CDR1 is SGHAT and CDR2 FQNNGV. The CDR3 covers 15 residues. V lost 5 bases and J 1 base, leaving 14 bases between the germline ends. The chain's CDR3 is CASSPNRQVNYGYTF. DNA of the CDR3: TGTGCCAGCAGCCCTAACCGACAGGTTAACTATGGCTACACCTTC.

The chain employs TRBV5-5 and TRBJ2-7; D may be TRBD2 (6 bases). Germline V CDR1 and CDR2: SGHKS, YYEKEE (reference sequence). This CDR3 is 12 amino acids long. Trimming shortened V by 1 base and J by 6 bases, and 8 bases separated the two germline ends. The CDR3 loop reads CASSLMGGEQYF. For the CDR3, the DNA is TGTGCCAGCAGCTTGATGGGAGGCGAGCAGTACTTC.

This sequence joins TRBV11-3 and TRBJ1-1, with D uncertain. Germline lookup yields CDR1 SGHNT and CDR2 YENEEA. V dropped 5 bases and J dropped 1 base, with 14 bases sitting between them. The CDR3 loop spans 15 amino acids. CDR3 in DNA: TGTGCCAGCAGCACCCAAACTCGGGGGAACACTGAAGCTTTCTTT. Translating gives CASSTQTRGNTEAFF.

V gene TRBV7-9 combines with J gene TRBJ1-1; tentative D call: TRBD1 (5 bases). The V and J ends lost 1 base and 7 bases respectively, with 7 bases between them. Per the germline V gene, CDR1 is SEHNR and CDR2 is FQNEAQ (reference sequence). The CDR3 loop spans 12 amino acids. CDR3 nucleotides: TGTGCCAGCAGCTTAGAGACAGTTGAAGCTTTCTTT. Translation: CASSLETVEAFF.

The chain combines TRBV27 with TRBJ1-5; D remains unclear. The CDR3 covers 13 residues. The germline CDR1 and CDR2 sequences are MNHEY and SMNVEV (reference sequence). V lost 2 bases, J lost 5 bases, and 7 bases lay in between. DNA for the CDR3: TGTGCCAGCAGTTTAAGCGGTTATCAGCCCCAGCATTTT. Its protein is CASSLSGYQPQHF.

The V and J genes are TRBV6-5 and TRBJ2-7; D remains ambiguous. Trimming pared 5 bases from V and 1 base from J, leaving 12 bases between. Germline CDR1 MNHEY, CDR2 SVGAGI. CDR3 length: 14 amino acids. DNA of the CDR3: TGTGCCAGCAGTACCGAGGCCCATTCCTACGAGCAGTACTTC. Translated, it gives CASSTEAHSYEQYF.

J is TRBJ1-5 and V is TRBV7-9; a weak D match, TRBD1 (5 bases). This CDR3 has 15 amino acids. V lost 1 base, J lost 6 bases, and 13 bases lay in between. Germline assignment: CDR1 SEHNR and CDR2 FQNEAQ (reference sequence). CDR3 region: CASSLGVGGSQPQHF. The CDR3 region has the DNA TGTGCCAGCAGCTTAGGAGTGGGGGGGTCTCAGCCCCAGCATTTT.

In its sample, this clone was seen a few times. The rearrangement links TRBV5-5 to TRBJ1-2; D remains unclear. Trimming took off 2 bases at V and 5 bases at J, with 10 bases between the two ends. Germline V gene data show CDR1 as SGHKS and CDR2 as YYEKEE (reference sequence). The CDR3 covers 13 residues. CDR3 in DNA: TGTGCCAGCAGCTTAATCGGAGAGTATGGCTACACCTTC. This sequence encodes CASSLIGEYGYTF.

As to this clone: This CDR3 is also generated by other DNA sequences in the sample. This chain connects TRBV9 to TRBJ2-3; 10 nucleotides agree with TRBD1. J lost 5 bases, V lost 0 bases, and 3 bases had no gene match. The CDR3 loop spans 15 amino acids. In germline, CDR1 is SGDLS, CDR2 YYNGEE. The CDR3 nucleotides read TGTGCCAGCAGCGTAGGACAGGGGGCAGGAGATACGCAGTATTTT. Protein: CASSVGQGAGDTQYF.

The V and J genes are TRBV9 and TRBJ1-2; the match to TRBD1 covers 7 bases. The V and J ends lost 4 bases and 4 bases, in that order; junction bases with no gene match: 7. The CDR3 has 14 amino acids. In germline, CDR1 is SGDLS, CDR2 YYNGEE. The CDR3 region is CASSSQGGSYGYTF. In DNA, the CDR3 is TGTGCCAGCAGCTCTCAGGGGGGAAGCTATGGCTACACCTTC. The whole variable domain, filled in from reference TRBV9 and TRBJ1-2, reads DSGVTQTPKHLITATGQRVTLRCSPRSGDLSVYWYQQSLDQGLQFLIQYYNGEERAKGNILERFSAQQFPDLHSELNLSSLELGDSALYFCASSSQGGSYGYTFGSGTRLTVV.

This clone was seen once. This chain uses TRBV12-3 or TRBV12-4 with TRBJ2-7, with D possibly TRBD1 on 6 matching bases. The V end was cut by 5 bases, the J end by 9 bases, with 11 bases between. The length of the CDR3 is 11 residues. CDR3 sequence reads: CASSQRGSQYF. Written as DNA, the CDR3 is TGTGCCAGCAGTCAAAGGGGGTCGCAGTACTTC.

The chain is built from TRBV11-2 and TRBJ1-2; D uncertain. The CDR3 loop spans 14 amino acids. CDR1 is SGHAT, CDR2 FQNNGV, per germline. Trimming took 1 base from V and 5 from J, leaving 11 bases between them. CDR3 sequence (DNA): TGTGCCAGCAGCTTAGGGGCTAAGGTGTATGGCTACACCTTC. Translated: CASSLGAKVYGYTF.

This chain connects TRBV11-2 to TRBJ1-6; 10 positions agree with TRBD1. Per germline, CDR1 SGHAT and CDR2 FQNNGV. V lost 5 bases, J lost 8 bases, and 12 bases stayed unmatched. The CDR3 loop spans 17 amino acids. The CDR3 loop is CASSVSEPGQGYSPLHF. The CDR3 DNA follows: TGTGCCAGCAGCGTCAGCGAACCGGGACAGGGGTATTCACCCCTCCACTTT.

The CDR3 DNA reads as TGTGCCAGTAGTACACAGGGATGGAATCAGCCCCAGCATTTT. Its translation: CASSTQGWNQPQHF. V usage is TRBV19 and J usage is TRBJ1-5; a possible D gene is TRBD1 (6 bases). The V gene lost 4 bases and the J gene lost 4 bases, with 11 bases spanning the gap. CDR3 length equals 14 residues. The V gene's germline CDR1 is LNHDA and CDR2 SQIVND (reference sequence).

The CDR3 here is CASSVEGLPETGELFF. The CDR3 region has the DNA TGTGCCAGCAGCGTAGAGGGACTTCCAGAAACCGGGGAGCTGTTTTTT. The chain recombines TRBV9 with TRBJ2-2; D is possibly TRBD2 (6 bases). Trimming took off 0 bases at V and 5 bases at J, with 14 bases between the two ends. Per germline, CDR1 SGDLS and CDR2 YYNGEE. The CDR3 runs to 16 residues.

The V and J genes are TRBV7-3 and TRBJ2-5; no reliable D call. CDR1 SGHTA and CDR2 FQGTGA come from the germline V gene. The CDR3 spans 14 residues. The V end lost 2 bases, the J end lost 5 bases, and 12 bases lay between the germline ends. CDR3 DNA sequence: TGTGCCAGCAGCTTAGACGTCGGCAGGGAGACCCAGTACTTC. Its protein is CASSLDVGRETQYF.

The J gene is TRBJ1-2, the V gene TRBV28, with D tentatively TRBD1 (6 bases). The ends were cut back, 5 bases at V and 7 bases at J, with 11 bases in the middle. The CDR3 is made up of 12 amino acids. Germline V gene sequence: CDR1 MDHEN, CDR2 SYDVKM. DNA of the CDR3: TGTGCCAGCAGTCCAGGGGCGCGTGGCTACACCTTC. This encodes CASSPGARGYTF.

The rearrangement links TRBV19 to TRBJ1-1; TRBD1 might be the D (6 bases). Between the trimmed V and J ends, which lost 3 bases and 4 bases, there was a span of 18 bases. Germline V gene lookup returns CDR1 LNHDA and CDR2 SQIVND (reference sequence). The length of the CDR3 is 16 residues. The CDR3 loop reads CASSIGYRRGGTEAFF. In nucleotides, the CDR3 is TGTGCCAGTAGTATCGGGTACCGGAGGGGGGGCACTGAAGCTTTCTTT.

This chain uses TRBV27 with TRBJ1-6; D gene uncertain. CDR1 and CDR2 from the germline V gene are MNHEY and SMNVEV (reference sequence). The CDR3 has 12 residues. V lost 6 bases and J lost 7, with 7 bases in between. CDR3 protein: CASRVRNSPLHF. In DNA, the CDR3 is TGTGCCAGCAGGGTTAGAAATTCACCCCTCCACTTT.

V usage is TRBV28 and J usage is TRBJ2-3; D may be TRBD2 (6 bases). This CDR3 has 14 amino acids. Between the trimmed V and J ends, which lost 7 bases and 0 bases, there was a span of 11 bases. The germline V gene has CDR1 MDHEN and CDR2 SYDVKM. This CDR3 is CASKAGTSTDTQYF. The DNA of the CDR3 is TGTGCCAGCAAAGCGGGTACTAGCACAGATACGCAGTATTTT.